These 5 T cell receptor beta chains share one sample of origin, sequenced in a study of T cell repertoires in cytomegalovirus infection. These receptors have no known antigen. Via MiXCR, TCRdb re-called the reads, giving one row per CDR3 protein. In the table there are 300,000 to 400,000 distinct CDR3 sequences, about 27% of which are singletons. Here the sequenced sample was cultured PBMCs, taken from culture after CMV antigen stimulation. These receptors all come from a human donor in good health (CMV status not recorded). Some clones in this sample may be carry-over from other donors' samples.

The chain combines TRBV4-2 with TRBJ1-2; 7 nucleotides line up with TRBD1. V dropped 2 bases and J dropped 8; count of bases not matched to a gene: 5. The germline V gene has CDR1 LGHNA and CDR2 YNFKEQ. The CDR3 is made up of 13 amino acids. CDR3 nucleotides: TGTGCCAGCAGCCAACCGGACAGGCCGGGCTACACCTTC. Protein sequence: CASSQPDRPGYTF.

This chain links TRBV7-9 with TRBJ2-5; D is ambiguous. Trimming took off 5 bases at V and 7 bases at J, with 20 bases between the two ends. This CDR3 region has 15 residues. Germline lookup yields CDR1 SEHNR and CDR2 FQNEAQ (reference sequence). The CDR3 nucleotides are TGTGCCAGCAGCCCATGGGAATCTCCTTACGGGACCCAGTACTTC. Its translation is CASSPWESPYGTQYF.

This clonotype has a handful of counts. The chain recombines TRBV7-7 with TRBJ2-1; 11 nucleotides agree with TRBD1. CDR1 is SSHAT, CDR2 FNYEAQ, per germline (reference sequence). This CDR3 is 14 amino acids long. The junction had 5 bases not matched to a gene; V was cut back by 5 bases and J by 8 bases. CDR3: CASSRDRGSDEQFF. Written as DNA, the CDR3 is TGTGCCAGCAGCCGGGACAGGGGGTCGGATGAGCAGTTCTTC.

Many counts were recorded for this clonotype. V is TRBV7-3 and J is TRBJ2-5, with 10 bases lining up with TRBD2. Germline V lookup: CDR1 SGHTA, CDR2 FQGTGA. V gave up 6 bases and J gave up 5 bases; unmatched junction bases: 9. The CDR3 consists of 15 residues. The CDR3, as DNA: TGTGCCAGCAGTCCTGCTAGCGGGGGAGATGAGACCCAGTACTTC. Protein sequence: CASSPASGGDETQYF.

This clonotype was seen a handful of times. This rearrangement joins TRBV28 to TRBJ2-3; 10 nucleotides align to TRBD1. This CDR3 has 15 residues. CDR1 is MDHEN, CDR2 SYDVKM, per germline. With V trimmed by 6 bases and J by 5 bases, 8 bases remained unmatched. CDR3 in amino acids: CASRPGQGLKDTQYF. In DNA, the CDR3 is TGTGCCAGCAGACCGGGACAGGGGCTGAAAGATACGCAGTATTTT.